The present entry profiles one TCR beta chain with its context. The data originate from a study of Graves' ophthalmopathy and Graves' hyperthyroidism. The V end was cut by 2 bases, the J end by 3 bases, with 14 bases between. The germline gives CDR1 MNHEY, CDR2 SMNVEV (reference sequence). The CDR3 consists of 16 residues. The sequenced template was RNA, covering the TCR beta CDR3 region. Second-round multiplex PCR followed a first-round RT-PCR using HTBI primers. TCRdb redid the calling of the multiplex PCR reads with MiXCR, one entry per CDR3 protein. The sample has 200,000 to 250,000 distinct CDR3 sequences, roughly 21% seen once.

The specimen was peripheral blood. The chain has TRBV27 and TRBJ2-4; D unclear. The receptor's source is a woman aged 50 to 65 with Graves' ophthalmopathy. The DNA of the CDR3 is TGTGCCAGCAGTTTAGGAGTCGGCTTAGACAAAAACATTCAGTACTTC. This translates into CASSLGVGLDKNIQYF.